This T cell receptor beta chain stems from a study of blood T cell repertoires in COVID-19. Original processing methods: Reference gene primer amplification yielded estimated nucleated cell counts. Only in-frame clones appear in the TCRdb table, and some are missing; sequencing was by immunoSEQ multiplex PCR. Clone size and V and J calls were adopted from that table, with D and trimming inferred from the DNA. The repertoire holds approximately 220,000 clones, roughly 89% seen once, with 6.8% in the top ten. The J segment lost 4 bases and the V segment lost 2 bases, leaving 1 base of the junction unmatched. The CDR3 has 15 amino acids. CDR1 is SGDLS and CDR2 is YYNGEE in the germline V gene. Participants' own reports of clinical history determined their cohort assignment.

The TCR sequence derives from a middle-aged woman who had recovered from COVID-19. The sample consisted of PBMCs or T cells enriched from blood (not recorded which). J is TRBJ2-1 and V is TRBV9; TRBD2 aligns across 12 bases. CDR3 sequence reads: CASSVGTSGYNEQFF. The DNA for the CDR3 is TGTGCCAGCAGCGTCGGGACTAGCGGGTACAATGAGCAGTTCTTC. Based on the CDR3 plus reference TRBV9 and TRBJ2-1, the full variable domain is DSGVTQTPKHLITATGQRVTLRCSPRSGDLSVYWYQQSLDQGLQFLIQYYNGEERAKGNILERFSAQQFPDLHSELNLSSLELGDSALYFCASSVGTSGYNEQFFGPGTRLTVL.